The TCR beta chain under discussion was sequenced for a study of T cell responses to AZD1222 COVID-19 vaccine. CDR1 SGHAT and CDR2 FQNNGV come from the germline V gene. The V gene lost 5 bases and the J gene lost 3 bases, with 11 bases spanning the gap. This CDR3 is 13 amino acids long. Method: immunoSEQ multiplex PCR; TCRdb's copy keeps in-frame clones and lacks some. Of about 100,000 clones listed, roughly nine tenths are singletons. A note on this clone: The antigen is unknown.

Findings and limits, study-wide: Just five to seven people given AZD1222 tested seropositive at baseline. Mapped onto spike, vaccine-associated CD4 TCRs spanned it and were dominant at 160-218 and 743-854. It should be noted that donors were predominantly white British and more often female, and clonal diversity was possibly underestimated.

This clonotype was sampled from an adult who received the AZD1222 COVID-19 vaccine. The rearrangement uses TRBV11-2 and TRBJ2-7; the D is unclear. The specimen was peripheral blood, collected 28 days after the second AZD1222 dose. This chain's CDR3 is CASSHLTLYEQYF. In nucleotides, the CDR3 is TGTGCCAGCAGCCATTTGACACTCTACGAGCAGTACTTC.